Listed below are T cell receptor beta chains from one sample, sequenced in a study of siplizumab effects on memory and regulatory T cells. Assay: immunoSEQ multiplex PCR; the TCRdb copy retains only in-frame clones and omits some. The table records approximately 94,000 clones, roughly 96% of them present only once. The sample was naive CD4+ T cells sorted from blood. Receptors originate from a human donor in good health. CDR3s include the opening cysteine and the closing phenylalanine or tryptophan. D genes are given only for firm matches. Expanded clones get a size class; other rows say once, few or many, or leave the size out.

.,.,TRBV6-5,TRBJ2-7,CASSYNWQGSYEQYF,TGTGCCAGCAGTTACAATTGGCAGGGGTCCTACGAGCAGTACTTC
TRBD1,once,TRBV5-6,TRBJ1-2,CASSLGQGARYGYTF,TGTGCCAGCAGCTTGGGACAGGGGGCTCGGTATGGCTACACCTTC
TRBD1,.,TRBV6-6,TRBJ1-4,CASSSPGTVNEKLFF,TGTGCCAGCAGTTCGCCCGGGACAGTTAATGAAAAACTGTTTTTT
.,once,TRBV5-1,TRBJ2-7,CASRRESPYEQYF,TGCGCCAGCAGGAGGGAAAGTCCCTACGAGCAGTACTTC
.,.,TRBV4-3,TRBJ1-1,CASSQHTGIAEAFF,TGCGCCAGCAGCCAACACACAGGGATAGCTGAAGCTTTCTTT
.,.,TRBV6-1,TRBJ1-1,CASSESGGASEAFF,TGTGCCAGCAGTGAATCGGGGGGCGCGAGTGAAGCTTTCTTT
.,.,TRBV30,TRBJ1-4,CAWSHTGKTNEKLFF,TGTGCCTGGAGTCATACAGGGAAAACTAATGAAAAACTGTTTTTT
.,.,TRBV2,TRBJ2-3,CASSELAIRGDTQYF,TGTGCCAGCAGTGAATTGGCAATCCGCGGGGATACGCAGTATTTT
.,.,TRBV7-2,TRBJ1-3,CASSPRTPGNTIYF,TGTGCCAGCAGCCCCCGGACACCTGGAAACACCATATATTTT
.,.,TRBV15,TRBJ1-2,CATSRRSPRGGYGYTF,TGTGCCACCAGCAGACGAAGCCCCCGAGGGGGCTATGGCTACACCTTC
TRBD2,.,TRBV6-5,TRBJ2-1,CASSKTSGPHNEQFF,TGTGCCAGCAGTAAGACTAGCGGGCCTCACAATGAGCAGTTCTTC
.,.,TRBV28,TRBJ1-5,CASSLASYNQPQHF,TGTGCCAGCAGTTTGGCTTCGTACAATCAGCCCCAGCATTTT
.,.,TRBV5-1,TRBJ2-5,CASSPGGPNGQETQYF,TGCGCCAGCAGCCCCGGGGGACCCAACGGGCAAGAGACCCAGTACTTC
.,.,TRBV11-2,TRBJ2-7,CASGNYEQYF,TGTGCCAGCGGAAACTACGAGCAGTACTTC
.,.,TRBV21-1,TRBJ2-5,CASSKVGGRVAVQETQYF,TGTGCCAGCAGCAAAGTAGGGGGGAGGGTGGCGGTCCAAGAGACCCAGTACTTC
.,.,TRBV27,TRBJ1-1,CASSYSMNTEAFF,TGTGCCAGCAGTTATAGCATGAACACTGAAGCTTTCTTT
TRBD1,.,TRBV9,TRBJ2-5,CASTRTGDRETQYF,TGTGCCAGCACCCGGACAGGGGACCGGGAGACCCAGTACTTC
.,once,TRBV19,TRBJ1-2,CATQLNYGYTF,TGTGCCACGCAGCTTAACTATGGCTACACCTTC
.,.,TRBV9,TRBJ2-3,CASSGPWGPSTDTQYF,TGTGCCAGCAGCGGCCCATGGGGACCTTCAACAGATACGCAGTATTTT
.,.,TRBV6-1,TRBJ2-2,CASRTTSPDTGELFF,TGTGCCAGCAGGACAACTAGCCCGGACACCGGGGAGCTGTTTTTT
TRBD2,.,TRBV5-1,TRBJ2-7,CASSYTGGNYEQYF,TGCGCCAGCAGCTACACCGGGGGGAACTACGAGCAGTACTTC
TRBD1,.,TRBV15,TRBJ1-1,CATSREITGGNTEAFF,TGTGCCACCAGCAGGGAGATTACAGGGGGGAACACTGAAGCTTTCTTT